One TCR beta chain is described in this entry. This clonotype showed up many times. What this receptor recognizes is not known. Within one base of it there is no much larger clone, and no base qualities were kept. This record comes from a study of CD8 T cells in ankylosing spondylitis (dated by TCRdb to 2016 to 2017). The study in broad terms: The study set out to find disease-linked TCR variants by profiling T cell receptor beta repertoires in ankylosing spondylitis patients and healthy donors. In total, the full study cohort was made up of about 99 healthy donors and about two dozen ankylosing spondylitis patients. Samples of peripheral blood were taken, and for ankylosing spondylitis patients, synovial fluid was collected as well.

The germline V gene (reference sequence) specifies DFQATT as CDR1 and SNEGSKA as CDR2. The junction shows trimming of 1 base on V and 6 bases on J, and the gene matches do not reach 3 bases of it. The CDR3 contains 14 residues, cysteine and phenylalanine counted. The read is trimmed to its CDR3 DNA, 42 bases read in frame from base 1. Overall study outcomes, separate from this receptor: A TCR beta motif made up of several highly homologous amino acid variants appeared to be characteristic of blood from ankylosing spondylitis patients. The disease-linked clones showed a CD8+ phenotype and occurred at relatively low frequencies in peripheral blood. According to the report, matched synovial fluid samples from ankylosing spondylitis patients were significantly enriched for the disease-linked clones. Some motif variants were previously reported in synovial fluid and blood of reactive arthritis patients, suggesting common disease-initiation mechanisms.

Data came from an Illumina HiSeq 2500. Quantitative 5'-RACE with molecular barcodes was used to prepare TCR beta libraries. Processing in the source paper ran as follows. A new computational method based on a probabilistic model of VDJ rearrangement was used to identify disease-linked TCR variants. The raw public data were reprocessed by TCRdb itself: fastp quality trimming at Q25, MiXCR clonotype calling, in-frame beta chains only. Each entry merges the rows of one CDR3 protein and shows their most common DNA and genes. The V and J calls here are based on TCRdb, not the publication. The sample table holds 240,000 or so distinct CDR3 sequences, of which about 11% were seen once. The ten largest make up less than 8% of the sample.

Sample: blood, either unsorted or a sorted T cell fraction (not recorded which). The V and J segments used are TRBV20-1 and TRBJ2-1; the central 10 bases match TRBD2. This receptor was taken from a male donor with ankylosing spondylitis or in good health (not recorded which). At the DNA level, the sequence is TGCAGTGCTAGAGTAGCGGGAGGAGGCAATGAGCAGTTCTTC. This translates into CSARVAGGGNEQFF.